The clone carrying this T cell receptor beta chain was counted a few times. The antigen is undetermined. The data are from a study of cytomegalovirus exposure and HLA in healthy donors. Study background: From HLA-typed donors, an early data release held some 80 million unique TCRs.

PCR used 60 Vbeta primers and 13 Jbeta primers. Clones were read by immunoSEQ multiplex PCR, and TCRdb kept only the in-frame ones, dropping some. Of around 140,000 clones listed, about 78% are singletons. V was shortened by 0 bases and J by 2 bases, with 12 bases between the two germline ends. Per germline, CDR1 SGHNT and CDR2 YYREEE (reference sequence). The CDR3 is made up of 15 amino acids. Overall study findings and caveats: In a later analysis, V- and J-gene trimming of beta chains associated with a DCLRE1C missense variant, replicated independently. Upon later analysis, TCR association rates were observed to vary by HLA locus, being highest for DRB1 and lowest for HLA-C. Presence/absence analyses assumed roughly uniform sequencing depth across donors, which may not hold.

The chain combines TRBV5-4 with TRBJ2-7; a weak D match, TRBD2 (5 bases). The origin of this receptor is a female donor in good health and CMV-seronegative. The sample was PBMCs. The CDR3 DNA reads as TGTGCCAGCAGCTTGGGAGGGCGGATGGCCTACGAGCAGTACTTC. It encodes CASSLGGRMAYEQYF.